This T cell receptor (beta chain) is drawn from a study of T-cell memory formation after mild COVID-19. Broader study findings: Clones that contracted from day 15 to 85 were balanced CD4/CD8, while later expanders leaned CD4+.

V gave up 4 bases and J gave up 1 base, with 10 bases separating them. The germline V gene has CDR1 SQVTM and CDR2 ANQGSEA. The CDR3 has 13 residues. Regarding this clonotype: Its antigen is still unknown.

One entry per CDR3 protein, called by TCRdb with MiXCR from the 5' RACE reads. The top ten clones hold approximately 3.3% of a sample with about 170,000 distinct CDR3 sequences, 10% to 15% of them seen once. Sequencing was done on a sample of PBMCs or a T cell subset sorted from them (not recorded which). The chain links TRBV29-1 to TRBJ1-1; no definite D call. This TCR came from a man between 18 and 29 years old who had mild COVID-19 (a few samples of this study predate the infection). Cell type and time point are not known. CDR3 amino acids: CSVGHRENTEAFF. CDR3 in DNA: TGCAGCGTTGGTCACCGGGAGAACACTGAAGCTTTCTTT.